These 30 T cell receptor beta chains share one sample of origin, sequenced in a study of blood T cell repertoires in COVID-19. Sequencing used immunoSEQ multiplex PCR; TCRdb keeps in-frame clones, though not all of them. This sample has a few hundred thousand clones, with around nine tenths found just once. Sequencing was performed on PBMCs or T cells enriched from blood (not recorded which). Every receptor here comes from a young woman who had recovered from COVID-19.

The chain uses TRBV5-1 and TRBJ1-2; 7 bases are shared with TRBD1. From germline, CDR1 is SGHRS and CDR2 YFSETQ. The CDR3 runs to 15 residues. Trimming took 3 bases from V and 4 from J; bases not matched to a gene: 9. DNA for the CDR3: TGCGCCAGCAGCTGGTCACAGGGGACTTTCTATGGCTACACCTTC. The encoded protein is CASSWSQGTFYGYTF.

The J gene is TRBJ2-1, the V gene TRBV18, with TRBD1 matching over 8 bases. V shed 6 bases, J shed 1 base, and the junction held 11 bases outside the gene matches. In germline, CDR1 is KGHSH, CDR2 LQKENI. The CDR3 runs to 17 residues. This CDR3 is CASSRKRTGNSYNEQFF. The DNA of the CDR3 is TGTGCCAGCTCTCGTAAAAGGACAGGGAATTCCTACAATGAGCAGTTCTTC.

This sequence joins TRBV5-6 and TRBJ2-7; D may be TRBD2 (5 bases). This CDR3 is 13 amino acids long. V shed 1 base and J shed 3 bases, with 8 bases lying between them. CDR1 and CDR2 from the germline V gene are SGHDT and YYEEEE. CDR3 nucleotides: TGTGCCAGCAGCTTGCCTAGCAGCTACGAGCAGTACTTC. It translates to CASSLPSSYEQYF.

This clone appeared a few times. The chain recombines TRBV28 with TRBJ2-2, with a weak D call TRBD1 (6 bases). Germline loops: CDR1 MDHEN, CDR2 SYDVKM. V was shortened by 6 bases and J by 7 bases, with 12 bases between the two germline ends. The CDR3 is 13 residues long. Here the CDR3 reads CASRSQGHGELFF. The CDR3 coding sequence is TGTGCCAGCAGGTCCCAGGGGCACGGGGAGCTGTTTTTT.

This chain connects TRBV10-3 to TRBJ1-3, with D unresolved. V lost 7 bases and J lost 0, with 13 bases in between. The length of the CDR3 is 15 residues. CDR1 and CDR2 (germline): ENHRY, SYGVKD. This CDR3 is CAIKAGQSSGNTIYF. For the CDR3, the DNA is TGTGCCATCAAGGCAGGCCAGAGCTCTGGAAACACCATATATTTT.

The J gene is TRBJ1-4, the V gene TRBV27; 7 bases are a match to TRBD1. Trimming at V came to 5 bases and at J to 0 bases, leaving 18 bases not matched to a gene. The CDR3 is made up of 20 amino acids. CDR1 and CDR2 (germline): MNHEY, SMNVEV (reference sequence). The CDR3 protein is CASSPRRLGQLFSTNEKLFF. CDR3 DNA: TGTGCCAGCAGTCCCCGAAGACTGGGACAGCTATTTTCAACTAATGAAAAACTGTTTTTT.

The chain links TRBV5-5 to TRBJ1-3; tentative D call: TRBD1 (5 bases). The germline V and J ends were trimmed by 1 base and 1 base, with 15 bases remaining between them. The CDR3 is 17 residues long. Per the germline V gene, CDR1 is SGHKS and CDR2 is YYEKEE (reference sequence). This CDR3 reads CASSLTGQRLSGNTIYF. Here the CDR3 DNA reads TGTGCCAGCAGCTTGACAGGACAAAGGCTTTCTGGAAACACCATATATTTT.

This rearrangement joins TRBV5-1 to TRBJ1-2, with 8 bases lining up with TRBD1. With 4 bases clipped from V and 7 bases from J, the junction kept 9 bases outside the gene matches. CDR3 length equals 14 residues. Per germline, CDR1 SGHRS and CDR2 YFSETQ. The CDR3: CASSPGQAASGYTF. DNA of the CDR3: TGCGCCAGCAGCCCGGGACAGGCAGCGAGTGGCTACACCTTC.

This clone has more than one count but fewer than ten. The chain combines TRBV13 with TRBJ2-5, with D perhaps matching TRBD1 (5 bases). Per germline, CDR1 PRHDT and CDR2 FYEKMQ (reference sequence). The CDR3 is 16 amino acids. Trimming left V 4 bases short and J 1 base short, with 16 bases between. CDR3 nucleotides: TGTGCCAGCAGCTGGCCTACAGGATCGAGCCAAGAGACCCAGTACTTC. Translating gives CASSWPTGSSQETQYF.

The V gene is TRBV7-2, the J gene TRBJ1-5; TRBD1 matches 8 bases. Trimming cost V 5 bases and J 6 bases; bases outside gene matches: 12. The CDR3 extends over 16 amino acids. Germline CDR1 SGHTA, CDR2 FQGNSA. CDR3 in DNA: TGTGCCAGCAGCAAAGGACAGGGCGGGCGGAGTCAGCCCCAGCATTTT. This encodes CASSKGQGGRSQPQHF.

The rearrangement joins TRBV7-3 to TRBJ2-7, with 7 bases lining up with TRBD1. Losses at the gene ends were 5 bases for V and 6 bases for J; bases not matched to a gene: 7. Per the germline V gene, CDR1 is SGHTA and CDR2 is FQGTGA. The CDR3 covers 13 residues. The CDR3 DNA is TGTGCCAGCAGCCAGAGCGCAGGGGGCGAGCAGTACTTC. It codes for CASSQSAGGEQYF.

This clone occurred once. V gene TRBV29-1 combines with J gene TRBJ2-5; 7 positions match TRBD1. Trimming cost V 0 bases and J 2 bases; bases outside gene matches: 3. Germline-derived CDR1 and CDR2 are SQVTM and ANQGSEA. The CDR3 loop spans 14 amino acids. The CDR3 loop is CSVEERDRQETQYF. The DNA for the CDR3 is TGCAGCGTTGAAGAAAGGGACAGACAAGAGACCCAGTACTTC.

This chain joins TRBV25-1 and TRBJ1-6; a possible D gene is TRBD1 (6 bases). The V end was cut by 3 bases, the J end by 5 bases, with 11 bases between. The CDR3 runs 15 residues. Germline-derived CDR1 and CDR2 are MGHDK and SYGVNS. Here the CDR3 DNA reads TGTGCCAGCAGTGAGGCGGCAGGGGATAATTCACCCCTCCACTTT. Protein: CASSEAAGDNSPLHF. Complete variable domain (other parts from reference TRBV25-1 and TRBJ1-6): EADIYQTPRYLVIGTGKKITLECSQTMGHDKMYWYQQDPGMELHLIHYSYGVNSTEKGDLSSESTVSRIRTEHFPLTLESARPSHTSQYLCASSEAAGDNSPLHFGNGTRLTVT.

The chain joins TRBV19 to TRBJ1-4; TRBD1 is a possible D gene (5 bases). CDR1 and CDR2 (germline): LNHDA, SQIVND (reference sequence). V lost 5 bases and J 0 bases, leaving 28 bases between the germline ends. The CDR3 runs to 21 residues. The CDR3 loop reads CASSRAGYSFDLDSTNEKLFF. DNA for the CDR3: TGTGCCAGTAGTCGGGCAGGGTACAGTTTCGACTTGGATTCAACTAATGAAAAACTGTTTTTT.

J is TRBJ1-3 and V is TRBV11-2; TRBD1 might be the D (6 bases). This CDR3 is 14 amino acids long. The germline V and J ends were trimmed by 5 bases and 1 base, with 9 bases remaining between them. CDR1 is SGHAT, CDR2 FQNNGV, per germline. The CDR3: CASSPTGSGNTIYF. For the CDR3, the DNA is TGTGCCAGCAGCCCGACAGGTTCTGGAAACACCATATATTTT. The variable domain in full, completed from reference TRBV11-2 and TRBJ1-3, reads EAGVAQSPRYKIIEKRQSVAFWCNPISGHATLYWYQQILGQGPKLLIQFQNNGVVDDSQLPKDRFSAERLKGVDSTLKIQPAKLEDSAVYLCASSPTGSGNTIYFGEGSWLTVV.

The genes are TRBV29-1 and TRBJ2-1; 13 bases line up with TRBD2. The CDR3 totals 15 residues. Per germline, CDR1 SQVTM and CDR2 ANQGSEA. Germline trimming cut 6 bases from V and 6 bases from J; bases unmatched to any gene: 8. This CDR3 reads CSVRLAGGRANEQFF. Here the CDR3 DNA reads TGCAGCGTGAGACTAGCGGGGGGCCGGGCCAATGAGCAGTTCTTC.

The chain is built from TRBV6-6 and TRBJ1-6, with TRBD1 as a possible D gene (5 bases). This CDR3 is built from 14 residues. V lost 2 bases and J lost 10, with 12 bases in between. Germline CDR1 is MNHNY and CDR2 is SVGAGI (reference sequence). CDR3 in DNA: TGTGCCAGCAGTTACATGGGGGGTCGCTCACCCCTCCACTTT. Amino acids: CASSYMGGRSPLHF.

The chain uses TRBV4-3 and TRBJ2-5, with D possibly matching TRBD2 (6 bases). The V and J ends lost 0 bases and 1 base respectively, with 9 bases between them. In germline, CDR1 is LGHNA, CDR2 YSLEER. The CDR3 is made up of 15 amino acids. The CDR3 spells CASSQDGGAQETQYF. CDR3 bases: TGCGCCAGCAGCCAAGATGGCGGGGCCCAAGAGACCCAGTACTTC.

The table lists this clone with a count of one. The chain couples TRBV11-2 to TRBJ1-3, with D uncertain. V was pared by 3 bases and J by 4 bases, with 10 bases between. This CDR3 spans 14 amino acids. CDR1 is SGHAT, CDR2 FQNNGV, per germline. In nucleotides, the CDR3 is TGTGCCAGCAGCTTGGCGGGCCCCGGAAACACCATATATTTT. Translating it yields CASSLAGPGNTIYF.

The V gene is TRBV5-1, the J gene TRBJ2-5, with D possibly being TRBD1 (5 bases). The V end was cut by 4 bases, the J end by 2 bases, with 12 bases between. The CDR3 runs to 14 residues. CDR1 is SGHRS, CDR2 YFSETQ, per germline. Written as DNA, the CDR3 is TGCGCCAGCAGCCCGACAGTCAGACAAGAGACCCAGTACTTC. This sequence encodes CASSPTVRQETQYF.

This chain links TRBV4-1 with TRBJ2-3; the match to TRBD2 covers 8 bases. The germline V gene encodes CDR1 MGHRA and CDR2 YSYEKL. The V segment lost 0 bases and the J segment 0 bases; nucleotides outside the gene matches: 5. This CDR3 has 17 residues. The CDR3 DNA sequence: TGCGCCAGCAGCCAAGATGCCAGCGGGGGTAGCACAGATACGCAGTATTTT. Translated: CASSQDASGGSTDTQYF.

Here the CDR3 reads CAWSARGGDGYTF. The CDR3 DNA reads TGTGCCTGGAGTGCCCGGGGAGGGGATGGCTACACCTTC. The rearrangement links TRBV30 to TRBJ1-2; maybe TRBD1 (5 bases). The CDR3 spans 13 residues. CDR1 is GTSNPN and CDR2 is SVGIG in the germline V gene (reference sequence). V lost 1 base, J lost 6 bases, and 12 bases lay in between.

The genes are TRBV28 and TRBJ2-7, with D maybe TRBD2 (7 bases). CDR1 and CDR2 from the germline V gene are MDHEN and SYDVKM. This CDR3 spans 17 amino acids. Trimming left V 5 bases short and J 0 bases short, with 20 bases between. The CDR3 DNA reads as TGTGCCAGCAGTCTCCCATGGGGAGGGGGGAGCTCCTACGAGCAGTACTTC. Translated, it gives CASSLPWGGGSSYEQYF. The full variable domain, completed using reference TRBV28 and TRBJ2-7, is DVKVTQSSRYLVKRTGEKVFLECVQDMDHENMFWYRQDPGLGLRLIYFSYDVKMKEKGDIPEGYSVSREKKERFSLILESASTNQTSMYLCASSLPWGGGSSYEQYFGPGTRLTVT.

On this clone itself: At one end the junction does not follow the germline gene, possibly because of a read error. The CDR3 sequence: CASSLTGQGLGFGVNVLTF. As DNA, the CDR3 is TGTGCCAGCAGCTTAACTGGGCAGGGCCTTGGCTTTGGGGTCAACGTCCTGACTTTC. The genes are TRBV7-3 and TRBJ2-6; D perhaps matches TRBD1 (5 bases). This CDR3 region has 19 residues. From germline, CDR1 is SGHTA and CDR2 FQGTGA.

The rearrangement joins TRBV6-5 to TRBJ1-1, with D unclear. The germline CDR1 and CDR2 sequences are MNHEY and SVGAGI. The V gene lost 4 bases and the J gene lost 7 bases, with 10 bases spanning the gap. CDR3 length: 12 residues. This CDR3 reads CASSSPRVEAFF. For the CDR3, the DNA is TGTGCCAGCAGTTCCCCGAGGGTTGAAGCTTTCTTT.

The chain has TRBV2 and TRBJ1-5, with D tentatively TRBD1 (5 bases). Trimming shortened V by 3 bases and J by 11 bases, and 14 bases separated the two germline ends. CDR1 and CDR2 from the germline V gene are SNHLY and FYNNEI. The CDR3 is made up of 13 amino acids. Here the CDR3 reads CASSEMGGKAQHF. CDR3 in DNA: TGTGCCAGCAGTGAGATGGGGGGGAAGGCCCAGCATTTT.

The rearrangement uses TRBV30 and TRBJ1-2; 7 bases agree with TRBD1. V lost 5 bases to trimming and J lost 8 bases; unmatched junction nucleotides: 14. This CDR3 contains 14 residues. Germline V gives CDR1 GTSNPN, CDR2 SVGIG (reference sequence). DNA for the CDR3: TGTGCCTGGGGGGAGGGGGCCCATTCGGTCGGCTACACCTTC. Translated, it gives CAWGEGAHSVGYTF.

The chain recombines TRBV4-1 with TRBJ1-1; D call uncertain. The germline gives CDR1 MGHRA, CDR2 YSYEKL. V shed 0 bases and J shed 5 bases, with 4 bases lying between them. The CDR3 has 12 residues. CDR3: CASSQEQTEAFF. In nucleotides, the CDR3 is TGCGCCAGCAGCCAAGAACAGACTGAAGCTTTCTTT.

The chain couples TRBV4-3 to TRBJ1-1; TRBD1 agrees at 7 bases. The ends lost 6 bases at V and 3 bases at J; junction bases unmatched: 7. This CDR3 has 14 amino acids. Germline V gene sequence: CDR1 LGHNA, CDR2 YSLEER. The CDR3 is CASSYRGGDTEAFF. CDR3 bases: TGCGCCAGCAGTTACAGGGGCGGAGACACTGAAGCTTTCTTT.

The chain uses TRBV30 and TRBJ1-3; D possibly corresponds to TRBD1 (5 bases). With 1 base removed from V and 5 bases from J, the gap between germline ends came to 6 bases. Germline values: CDR1 GTSNPN, CDR2 SVGIG (reference sequence). The CDR3 length is 12 residues. In DNA form, the CDR3 reads TGTGCCTGGAGTGCAGGGAGAAACACCATATATTTT. It codes for CAWSAGRNTIYF.